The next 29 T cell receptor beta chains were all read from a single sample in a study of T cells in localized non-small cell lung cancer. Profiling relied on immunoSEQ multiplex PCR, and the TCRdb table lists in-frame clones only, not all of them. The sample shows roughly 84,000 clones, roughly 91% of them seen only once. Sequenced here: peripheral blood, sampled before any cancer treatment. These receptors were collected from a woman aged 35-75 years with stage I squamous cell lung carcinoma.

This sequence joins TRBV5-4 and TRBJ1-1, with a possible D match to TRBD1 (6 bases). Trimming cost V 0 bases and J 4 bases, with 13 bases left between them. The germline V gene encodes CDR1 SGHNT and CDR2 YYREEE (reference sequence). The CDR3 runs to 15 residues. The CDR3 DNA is TGTGCCAGCAGCTTGGGCCTCGGACAGCTCACTGAAGCTTTCTTT. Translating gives CASSLGLGQLTEAFF. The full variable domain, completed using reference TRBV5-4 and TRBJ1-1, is ETGVTQSPTHLIKTRGQQVTLRCSSQSGHNTVSWYQQALGQGPQFIFQYYREEENGRGNFPPRFSGLQFPNYSSELNVNALELDDSALYLCASSLGLGQLTEAFFGQGTRLTVV.

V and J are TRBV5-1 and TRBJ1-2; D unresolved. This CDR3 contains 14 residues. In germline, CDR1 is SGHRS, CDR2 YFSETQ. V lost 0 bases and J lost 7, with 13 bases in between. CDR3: CASSLGGPIRGYTF. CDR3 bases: TGCGCCAGCAGCTTGGGGGGTCCAATTCGTGGCTACACCTTC.

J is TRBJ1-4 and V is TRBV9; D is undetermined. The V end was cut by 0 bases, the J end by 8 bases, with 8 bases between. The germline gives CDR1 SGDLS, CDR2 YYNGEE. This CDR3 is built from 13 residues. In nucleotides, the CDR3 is TGTGCCAGCAGCGTAGTTCCGGGGGAAAAACTGTTTTTT. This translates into CASSVVPGEKLFF.

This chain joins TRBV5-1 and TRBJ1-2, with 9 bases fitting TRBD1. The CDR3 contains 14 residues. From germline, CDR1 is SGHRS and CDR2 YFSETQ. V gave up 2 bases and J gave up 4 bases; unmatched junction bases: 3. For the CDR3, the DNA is TGCGCCAGCAGCTTACAGGGGGCTGGCTATGGCTACACCTTC. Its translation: CASSLQGAGYGYTF.

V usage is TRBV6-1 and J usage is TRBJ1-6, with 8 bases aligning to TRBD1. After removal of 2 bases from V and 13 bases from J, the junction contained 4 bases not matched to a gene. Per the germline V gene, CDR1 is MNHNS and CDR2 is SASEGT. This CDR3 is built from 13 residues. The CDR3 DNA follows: TGTGCCAGCAGTGAATCGGACAGGGACCCCCTCCACTTT. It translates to CASSESDRDPLHF.

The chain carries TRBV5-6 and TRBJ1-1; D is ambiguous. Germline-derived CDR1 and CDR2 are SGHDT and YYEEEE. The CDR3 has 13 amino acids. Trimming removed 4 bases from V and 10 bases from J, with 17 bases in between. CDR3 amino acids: CASSPQNTVRAFF. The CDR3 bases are TGTGCCAGCAGCCCCCAGAATACAGTGCGAGCTTTCTTT. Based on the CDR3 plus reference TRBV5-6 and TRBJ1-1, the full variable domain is DAGVTQSPTHLIKTRGQQVTLRCSPKSGHDTVSWYQQALGQGPQFIFQYYEEEERQRGNFPDRFSGHQFPNYSSELNVNALLLGDSALYLCASSPQNTVRAFFGQGTRLTVV.

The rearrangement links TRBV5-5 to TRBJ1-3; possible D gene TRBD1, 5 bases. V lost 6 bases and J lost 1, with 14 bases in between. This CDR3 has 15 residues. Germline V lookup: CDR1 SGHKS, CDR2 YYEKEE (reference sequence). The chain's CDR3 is CASKNDRRSGNTIYF. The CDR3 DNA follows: TGTGCCAGCAAGAACGACAGACGGTCTGGAAACACCATATATTTT.

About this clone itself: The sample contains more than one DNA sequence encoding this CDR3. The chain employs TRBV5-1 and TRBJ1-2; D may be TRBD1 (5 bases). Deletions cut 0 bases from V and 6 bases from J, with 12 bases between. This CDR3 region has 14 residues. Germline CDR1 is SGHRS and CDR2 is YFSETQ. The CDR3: CASSLGRGSDGYTF. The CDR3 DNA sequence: TGCGCCAGCAGCTTGGGAAGGGGTTCTGATGGCTACACCTTC.

The chain's CDR3 is CASTPTGRWTEAFF. In DNA form, the CDR3 reads TGTGCCAGCACCCCGACAGGGAGGTGGACTGAAGCTTTCTTT. The chain combines TRBV6-1 with TRBJ1-1; 7 nucleotides align to TRBD1. Germline V gene lookup returns CDR1 MNHNS and CDR2 SASEGT. V shed 7 bases and J 5 bases; nucleotides not matched to a gene: 10. The CDR3 length is 14 residues.

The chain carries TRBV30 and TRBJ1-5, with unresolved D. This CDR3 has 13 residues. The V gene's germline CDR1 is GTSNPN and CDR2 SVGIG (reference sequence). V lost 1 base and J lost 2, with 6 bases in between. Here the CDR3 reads CAWSGQRNQPQHF. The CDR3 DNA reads TGTGCCTGGAGTGGACAACGCAATCAGCCCCAGCATTTT.

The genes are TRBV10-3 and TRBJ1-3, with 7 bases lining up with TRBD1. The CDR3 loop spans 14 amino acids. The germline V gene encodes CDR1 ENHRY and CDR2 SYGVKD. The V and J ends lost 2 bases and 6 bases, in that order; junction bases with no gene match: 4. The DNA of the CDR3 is TGTGCCATCAGTGAGACAGGGGATATAAACACCATATATTTT. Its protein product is CAISETGDINTIYF.

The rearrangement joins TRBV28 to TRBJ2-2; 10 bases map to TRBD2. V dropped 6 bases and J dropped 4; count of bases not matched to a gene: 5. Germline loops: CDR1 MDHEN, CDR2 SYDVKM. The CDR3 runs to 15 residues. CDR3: CASSERGGGTGELFF. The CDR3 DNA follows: TGTGCCAGCAGCGAGCGGGGGGGCGGCACCGGGGAGCTGTTTTTT.

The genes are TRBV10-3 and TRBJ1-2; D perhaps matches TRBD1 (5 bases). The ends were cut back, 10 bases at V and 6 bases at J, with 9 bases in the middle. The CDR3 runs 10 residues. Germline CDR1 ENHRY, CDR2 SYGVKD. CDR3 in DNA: TGTGCCACCCGGACAAATGGCTACACCTTC. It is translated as CATRTNGYTF.

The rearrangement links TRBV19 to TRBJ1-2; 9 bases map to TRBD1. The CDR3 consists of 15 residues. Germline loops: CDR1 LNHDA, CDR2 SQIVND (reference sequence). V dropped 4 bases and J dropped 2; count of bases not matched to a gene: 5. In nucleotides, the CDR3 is TGTGCCAGTAGTAGCCCCGGACAGGGGAACTATGGCTACACCTTC. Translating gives CASSSPGQGNYGYTF.

The CDR3 loop is CASSLSSGGETQYF. The DNA for the CDR3 is TGTGCCAGCAGCTTGTCTAGCGGGGGGGAGACCCAGTACTTC. The chain recombines TRBV11-1 with TRBJ2-5, with 11 bases matching TRBD2. Germline V gene lookup returns CDR1 SGHAT and CDR2 FQDESV (reference sequence). Losses at the gene ends were 3 bases for V and 5 bases for J; bases not matched to a gene: 2. The CDR3 consists of 14 residues.

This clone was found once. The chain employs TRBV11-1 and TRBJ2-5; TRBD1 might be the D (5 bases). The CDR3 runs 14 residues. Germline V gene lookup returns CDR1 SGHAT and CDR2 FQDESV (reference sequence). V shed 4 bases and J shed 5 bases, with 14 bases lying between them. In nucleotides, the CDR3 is TGTGCCAGCAGCTCCTGGGGCAGGACGGAGACCCAGTACTTC. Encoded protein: CASSSWGRTETQYF.

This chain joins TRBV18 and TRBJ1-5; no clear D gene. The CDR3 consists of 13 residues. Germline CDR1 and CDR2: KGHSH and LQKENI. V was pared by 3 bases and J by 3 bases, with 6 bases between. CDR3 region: CASSPGNNQPQHF. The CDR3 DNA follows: TGTGCCAGCTCACCCGGAAACAATCAGCCCCAGCATTTT.

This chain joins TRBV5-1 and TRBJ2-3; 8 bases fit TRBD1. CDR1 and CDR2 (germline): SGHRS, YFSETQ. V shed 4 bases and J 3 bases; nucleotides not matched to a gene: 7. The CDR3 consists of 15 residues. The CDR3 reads CASSTRTGLTDTQYF. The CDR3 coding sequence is TGCGCCAGCAGCACACGGACAGGGTTGACAGATACGCAGTATTTT.

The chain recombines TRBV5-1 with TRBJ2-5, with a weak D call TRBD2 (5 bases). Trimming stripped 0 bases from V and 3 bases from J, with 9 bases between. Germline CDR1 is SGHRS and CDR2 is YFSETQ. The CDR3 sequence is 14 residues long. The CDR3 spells CASSLGELKETQYF. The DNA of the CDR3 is TGCGCCAGCAGCTTGGGGGAGTTAAAAGAGACCCAGTACTTC. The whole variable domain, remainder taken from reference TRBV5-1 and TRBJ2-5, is KAGVTQTPRYLIKTRGQQVTLSCSPISGHRSVSWYQQTPGQGLQFLFEYFSETQRNKGNFPGRFSGRQFSNSRSEMNVSTLELGDSALYLCASSLGELKETQYFGPGTRLLVL.

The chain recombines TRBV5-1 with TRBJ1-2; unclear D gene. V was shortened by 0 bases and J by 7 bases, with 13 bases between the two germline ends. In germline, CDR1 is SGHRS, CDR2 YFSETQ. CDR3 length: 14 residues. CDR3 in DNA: TGCGCCAGCAGCTTGGGCGGTCCATTCTCTGGCTACACCTTC. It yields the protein CASSLGGPFSGYTF. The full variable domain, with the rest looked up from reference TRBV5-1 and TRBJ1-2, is KAGVTQTPRYLIKTRGQQVTLSCSPISGHRSVSWYQQTPGQGLQFLFEYFSETQRNKGNFPGRFSGRQFSNSRSEMNVSTLELGDSALYLCASSLGGPFSGYTFGSGTRLTVV.

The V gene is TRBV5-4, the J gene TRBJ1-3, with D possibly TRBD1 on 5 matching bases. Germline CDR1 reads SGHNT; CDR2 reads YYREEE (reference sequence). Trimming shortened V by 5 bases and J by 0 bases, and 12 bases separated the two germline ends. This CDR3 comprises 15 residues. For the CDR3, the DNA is TGTGCCAGCAGTAGGGGACGTGGCTCTGGAAACACCATATATTTT. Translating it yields CASSRGRGSGNTIYF.

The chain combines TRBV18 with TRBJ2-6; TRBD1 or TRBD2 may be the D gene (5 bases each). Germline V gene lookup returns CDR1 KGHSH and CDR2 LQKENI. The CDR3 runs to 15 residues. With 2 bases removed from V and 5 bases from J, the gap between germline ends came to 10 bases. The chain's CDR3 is CASSPSGARANVLTF. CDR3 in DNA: TGTGCCAGCTCACCATCCGGGGCCAGGGCCAACGTCCTGACTTTC.

CDR3: CASSWGTGEREQYF. The CDR3 nucleotides read TGTGCCAGCAGCTGGGGGACAGGGGAGCGCGAGCAGTACTTC. The chain has TRBV7-9 and TRBJ2-7; 10 positions agree with TRBD1. This CDR3 region has 14 residues. Trimming at V came to 4 bases and at J to 6 bases, leaving 6 bases not matched to a gene. The germline gives CDR1 SEHNR, CDR2 FQNEAQ (reference sequence). Complete variable domain (other parts from reference TRBV7-9 and TRBJ2-7): DTGVSQNPRHKITKRGQNVTFRCDPISEHNRLYWYRQTLGQGPEFLTYFQNEAQLEKSRLLSDRFSAERPKGSFSTLEIQRTEQGDSAMYLCASSWGTGEREQYFGPGTRLTVT.

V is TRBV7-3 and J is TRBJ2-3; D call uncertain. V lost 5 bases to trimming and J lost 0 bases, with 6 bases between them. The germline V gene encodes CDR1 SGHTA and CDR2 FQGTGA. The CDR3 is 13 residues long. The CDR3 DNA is TGTGCCAGCAGCCTCGTGAGCACAGATACGCAGTATTTT. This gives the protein CASSLVSTDTQYF.

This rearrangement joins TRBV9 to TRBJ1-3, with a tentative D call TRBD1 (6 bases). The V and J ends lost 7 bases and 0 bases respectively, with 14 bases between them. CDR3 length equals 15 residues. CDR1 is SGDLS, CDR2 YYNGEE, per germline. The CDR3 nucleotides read TGTGCCAGCCACCCCGGGGGGCACTCTGGAAACACCATATATTTT. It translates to CASHPGGHSGNTIYF.

Written as DNA, the CDR3 is TGCAGCGGATCAGGGGGCCGACTCTACGAGCAGTACTTC. Translated, it gives CSGSGGRLYEQYF. This sequence joins TRBV29-1 and TRBJ2-7; 8 bases are a match to TRBD1. The CDR3 extends over 13 amino acids. CDR1 is SQVTM and CDR2 is ANQGSEA in the germline V gene. V was pared by 7 bases and J by 3 bases, with 8 bases of the junction left unmatched.

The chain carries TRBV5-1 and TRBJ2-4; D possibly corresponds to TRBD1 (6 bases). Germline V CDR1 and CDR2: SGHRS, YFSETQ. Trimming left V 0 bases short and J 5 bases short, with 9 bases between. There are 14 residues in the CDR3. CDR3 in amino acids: CASSLDGTQNIQYF. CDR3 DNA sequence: TGCGCCAGCAGCTTGGATGGGACACAAAACATTCAGTACTTC.

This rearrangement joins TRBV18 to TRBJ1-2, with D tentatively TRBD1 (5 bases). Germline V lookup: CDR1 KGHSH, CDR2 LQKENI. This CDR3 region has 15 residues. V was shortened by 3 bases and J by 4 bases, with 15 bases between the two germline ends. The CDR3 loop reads CASSPPSQGLYGYTF. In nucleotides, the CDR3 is TGTGCCAGCTCACCTCCAAGTCAGGGCCTCTATGGCTACACCTTC.

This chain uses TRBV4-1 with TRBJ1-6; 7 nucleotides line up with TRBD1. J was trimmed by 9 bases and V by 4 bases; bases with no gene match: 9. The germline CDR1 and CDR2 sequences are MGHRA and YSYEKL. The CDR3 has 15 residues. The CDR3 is CASSPTGQTSSPLHF. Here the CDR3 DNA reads TGCGCCAGCAGCCCAACGGGACAGACGAGTTCACCCCTCCACTTT.